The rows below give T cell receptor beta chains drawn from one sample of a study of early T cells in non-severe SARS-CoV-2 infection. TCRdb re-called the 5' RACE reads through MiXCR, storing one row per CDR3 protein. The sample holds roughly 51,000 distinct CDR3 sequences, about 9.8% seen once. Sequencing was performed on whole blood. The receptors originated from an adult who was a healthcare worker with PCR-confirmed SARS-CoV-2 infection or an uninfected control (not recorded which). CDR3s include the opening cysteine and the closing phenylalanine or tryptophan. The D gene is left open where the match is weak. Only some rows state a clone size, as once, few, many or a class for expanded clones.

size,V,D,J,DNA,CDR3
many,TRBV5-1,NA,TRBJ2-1,TGCGCCAGCAGCCCTGGGACCGACAATGAGCAGTTCTTC,CASSPGTDNEQFF
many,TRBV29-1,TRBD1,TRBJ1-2,TGCAGCGTTGATCGACAGGGAGGGGATGGCTACACCTTC,CSVDRQGGDGYTF
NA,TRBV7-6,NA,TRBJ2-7,TGTGCCAGCAGCTTAGCGCCGTCCCAGGGTTCGTACTTC,CASSLAPSQGSYF
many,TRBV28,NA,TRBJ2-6,TGTGCCAGCAGTTTGACAGCCAGGGCCAACGTCCTGACTTTC,CASSLTARANVLTF
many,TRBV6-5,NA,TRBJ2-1,TGTGCCAGCATGGAGGGGATCTCCTACAATGAGCAGTTCTTC,CASMEGISYNEQFF
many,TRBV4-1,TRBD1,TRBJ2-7,TGCGCCAGCAGCTTGACAGGGGTCTACGAGCAGTACTTC,CASSLTGVYEQYF
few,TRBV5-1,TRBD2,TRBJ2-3,TGCGCCAGCAGCTCGCCTAGCGGGAGCTCAGATACGCAGTATTTT,CASSSPSGSSDTQYF
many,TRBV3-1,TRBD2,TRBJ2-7,TGTGCCAGCAGCCAAGGGACAGCGGGAGTATACGAGCAGTACTTC,CASSQGTAGVYEQYF
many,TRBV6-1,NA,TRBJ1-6,TGTGCCAGCACTGGGGCGCCCGGTCAGGGGTATAATTCACCCCTCCACTTT,CASTGAPGQGYNSPLHF
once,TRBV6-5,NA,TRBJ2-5,TGTGCCAGCAGCCCCGGACGAGAGACCCAGTACTTC,CASSPGRETQYF
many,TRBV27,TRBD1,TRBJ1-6,TGTGCCAGCAGTTCAGGACAGGATGTGTCACCCCTCCACTTT,CASSSGQDVSPLHF
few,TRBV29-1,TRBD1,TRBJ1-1,TGCAGCGGCAGGGACAGCAAGAACACTGAAGCTTTCTTT,CSGRDSKNTEAFF
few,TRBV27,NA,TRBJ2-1,TGTGCCAGCAGTTCGCCGCCCAGCTCCTACAATGAGCAGTTCTTC,CASSSPPSSYNEQFF
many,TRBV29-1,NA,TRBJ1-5,TGCAGCGCTACTTTAGGCCGATCGAACAGCAATCAGCCCCAGCATTTT,CSATLGRSNSNQPQHF
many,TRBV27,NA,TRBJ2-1,TGTGCCAGCAGTTACAGGGAGTACAATGAGCAGTTCTTC,CASSYREYNEQFF
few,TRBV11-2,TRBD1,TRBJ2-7,TGTGCCAGCAGCTTAGTTTTCTATCCGGGACAGACATCCTACGAGCAGTACTTC,CASSLVFYPGQTSYEQYF
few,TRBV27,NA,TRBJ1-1,TGTGCCAGCACTCTAAGTTATATGAACACTGAAGCTTTCTTT,CASTLSYMNTEAFF
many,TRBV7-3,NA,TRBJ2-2,TGTGCCAGCAGCCCTTCAGCGCAGAACACCGGGGAGCTGTTTTTT,CASSPSAQNTGELFF
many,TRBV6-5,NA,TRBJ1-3,TGTGCCAGCAGTTACTCGATGACCCTTGACGCCTTCTCTGGAAACACCATATATTTT,CASSYSMTLDAFSGNTIYF
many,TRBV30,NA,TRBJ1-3,TGTGCCTGGACCCTCGGGGGCTCTGGAAACACCATATATTTT,CAWTLGGSGNTIYF
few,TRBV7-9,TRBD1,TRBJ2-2,TGTGCCAGCAGGTCTCCGGGACAGGGATTTGGCACCGGGGAGCTGTTTTTT,CASRSPGQGFGTGELFF
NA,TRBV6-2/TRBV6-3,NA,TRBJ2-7,TGTGCCAGCAGCCACCCAGAGGGGAGGTACGAGCAGTACTTC,CASSHPEGRYEQYF
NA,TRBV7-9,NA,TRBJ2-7,TGTGCCAGCAGCAGCGACGGGGGAACGGGGTACTTC,CASSSDGGTGYF
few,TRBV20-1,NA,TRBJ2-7,TGCAGTGCTCGGATACGATTCGCCTACGAGCAGTACTTC,CSARIRFAYEQYF
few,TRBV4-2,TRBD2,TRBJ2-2,TGTGCCAGCAGCCAAGGGCCACTAGCGGGGAACACCGGGGAGCTGTTTTTT,CASSQGPLAGNTGELFF
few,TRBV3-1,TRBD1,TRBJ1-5,TGTGCCAGCAGCCAAGGTCAGGGGGCCAATCAGCCCCAGCATTTT,CASSQGQGANQPQHF
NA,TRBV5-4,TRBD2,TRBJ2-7,TGTGCCAGCAGCGGGGGGGACTACGAGCAGTACTTC,CASSGGDYEQYF
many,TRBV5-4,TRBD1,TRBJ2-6,TGTGCCAGCAGCTTGTACAGGGGAGCTTCTGGGGCCAACGTCCTGACTTTC,CASSLYRGASGANVLTF
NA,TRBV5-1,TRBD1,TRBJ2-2,TGCGCCAGCATTTTCGGGACAGGGACGAACACCGGGGAGCTGTTTTTT,CASIFGTGTNTGELFF
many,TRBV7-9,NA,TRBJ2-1,TGTGCCAGCAGAGGGAACCATGAGCAGTTCTTC,CASRGNHEQFF
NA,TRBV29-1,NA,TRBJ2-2,TGCAGCGTCTTCGTTAGGACAGAGCACGTGTCCGGGGAGCTGTTTTTT,CSVFVRTEHVSGELFF
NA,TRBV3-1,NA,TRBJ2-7,TGTGCCAGCAGCCAGGGGACCTACGAGCAGTACTTC,CASSQGTYEQYF
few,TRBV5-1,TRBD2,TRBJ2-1,TGCGCCAGCAGCCCTACCCTTAGCGGGAGGGCCCACAATGAGCAGTTCTTC,CASSPTLSGRAHNEQFF
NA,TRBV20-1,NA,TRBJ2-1,TGCAGTGCCGACAATGAGCAGTTCTTC,CSADNEQFF
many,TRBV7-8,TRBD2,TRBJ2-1,TGTGCCAGCAGCTTAGGACTAGCGGAAAGCTCCTACAATGAGCAGTTCTTC,CASSLGLAESSYNEQFF
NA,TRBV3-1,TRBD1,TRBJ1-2,TGTGCCAGCGGACAGGCCTATGGCTACACCTTC,CASGQAYGYTF
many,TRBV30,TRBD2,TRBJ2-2,TGTGCCTGGCGTGGGGGACTATTGAACACCGGGGAGCTGTTTTTT,CAWRGGLLNTGELFF
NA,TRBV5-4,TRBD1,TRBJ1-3,TGTGCCAGCAGCTCGGGACAGGGGGATGGAAACACCATATATTTT,CASSSGQGDGNTIYF
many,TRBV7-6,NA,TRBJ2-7,TGTGCCAGCAGCTTAGCGGGTCCAGGCGAGCAGTACTTC,CASSLAGPGEQYF
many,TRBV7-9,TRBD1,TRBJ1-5,TGTGCCAGCAGCCCGACAGGGACCCCCAATCAGCCCCAGCATTTT,CASSPTGTPNQPQHF
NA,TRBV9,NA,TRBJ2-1,TGTGCCAGCAGCGTTGGACAGCGCTCCTACAATGAGCAGTTCTTC,CASSVGQRSYNEQFF
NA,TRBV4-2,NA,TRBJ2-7,TGTGCCAGCAGCCAAGAAGGATCCGTCGCCTACGAGCAGTACTTC,CASSQEGSVAYEQYF
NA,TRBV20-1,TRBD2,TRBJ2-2,TGCAGTGCTAGAGGGGGGACCGGGACTATGAACACCGGGGAGCTGTTTTTT,CSARGGTGTMNTGELFF
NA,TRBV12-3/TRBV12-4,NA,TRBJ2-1,TGTGCCAGCAGTTTCGGGACCAGCGGCGGTGAGCAGTTCTTC,CASSFGTSGGEQFF
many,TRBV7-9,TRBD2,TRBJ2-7,TGTGCCAGCAGTGAAACTAGCGGGAGATTCTACGAGCAGTACTTC,CASSETSGRFYEQYF
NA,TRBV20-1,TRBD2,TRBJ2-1,TGCAGTGCCCCCAGGTCGGGAGGCCCGCGGGGTGAGCAGTTCTTC,CSAPRSGGPRGEQFF
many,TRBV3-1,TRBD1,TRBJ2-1,TGTGCCAGCAGCCAAGAAGGGGGACAGGGTAACAATGAGCAGTTCTTC,CASSQEGGQGNNEQFF
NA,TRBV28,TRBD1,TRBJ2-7,TGTGCCAGCAGTCGCTCCGGGACAGGGGGTTACGAGCAGTACTTC,CASSRSGTGGYEQYF
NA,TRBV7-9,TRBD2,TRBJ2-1,TGTGCCAGCAGCTTAGTGGCTAGCGGTTACAATGAGCAGTTCTTC,CASSLVASGYNEQFF
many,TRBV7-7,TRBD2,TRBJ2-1,TGTGCCAGCGGCGCGGGAGGGCTCGGGAATGAGCAGTTCTTC,CASGAGGLGNEQFF
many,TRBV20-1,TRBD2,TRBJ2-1,TGCAGTGCTTTGGGACTAGCGGGAGGGCAAATGTCATGGAATGAGCAGTTCTTC,CSALGLAGGQMSWNEQFF
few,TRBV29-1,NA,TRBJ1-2,TGCAGCGTTGAAGGGCAGAACTATGGCTACACCTTC,CSVEGQNYGYTF
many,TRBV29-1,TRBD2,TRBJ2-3,TGCAGCGTTACCGGGCAGGGAGGGGATTCGCAGTATTTT,CSVTGQGGDSQYF
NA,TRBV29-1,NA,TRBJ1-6,TGCAGCGTTGAAGTAGGGGAAGGTTCACCCCTCCACTTT,CSVEVGEGSPLHF
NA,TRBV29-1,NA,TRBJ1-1,TGCAGCGTCCAGGGAACGGACACTGAAGCTTTCTTT,CSVQGTDTEAFF